The source of this TCR beta chain is a study of blood T cells in healthy people across ages. Study-wide points: The CMV status of each donor remained undetermined, and this could have confounded shifts in expanded clonotypes.

V lost 7 bases and J 6 bases, leaving 12 bases between the germline ends. The CDR3 sequence is 13 residues long. Germline lookup yields CDR1 SGHVS and CDR2 FQNEAQ. Points on this clonotype: Its matching antigen is unknown.

Per-sample yields of isolated PBMCs were at least 6.5 million. A J-beta primer mix and a sample-barcoded 5' primer were used in a second PCR of about 7 to 12 cycles. MiXCR, applied by TCRdb to the 5' RACE reads, yields one record per CDR3 protein. The table includes 1,300,000 or so distinct CDR3 sequences, 59% detected once. Sequencing used blood. The rearrangement uses TRBV7-8 and TRBJ2-2; D call uncertain. The sequence was obtained from a man aged 18 to 29 in good health. For the CDR3, the DNA is TGTGCCAGCACCGTAGTATTGGCCGGGGAGCTGTTTTTT. Its translation: CASTVVLAGELFF. Combining the CDR3 with reference TRBV7-8 and TRBJ2-2 gives the whole variable domain GAGVSQSPRYKVAKRGQDVALRCDPISGHVSLFWYQQALGQGPEFLTYFQNEAQLDKSGLPSDRFFAERPEGSVSTLKIQRTQQEDSAVYLCASTVVLAGELFFGEGSRLTVL.